The 14 T cell receptor beta chains presented below share a single source sample, sequenced in a study of blood T cell repertoires in COVID-19. Libraries were prepared by immunoSEQ multiplex PCR; TCRdb keeps only in-frame clonotypes and omits some of them. The sample gives around 100,000 clones, 80% to 90% of which show up once; roughly 32% is in the top ten. Source material: peripheral blood. These receptors were collected from a woman of 80 years or more with acute or convalescent COVID-19.

The CDR3 reads CSAQTGYEQYF. The CDR3, as DNA: TGCAGTGCTCAGACAGGCTACGAGCAGTACTTC. V usage is TRBV20-1 and J usage is TRBJ2-7; weak D call: TRBD1 (6 bases). The V end was cut by 5 bases, the J end by 3 bases, with 8 bases between. Germline loops: CDR1 DFQATT, CDR2 SNEGSKA (reference sequence). The CDR3 totals 11 residues.

The rearrangement joins TRBV5-4 to TRBJ2-2; 9 bases are shared with TRBD2. The ends lost 1 base at V and 7 bases at J; junction bases unmatched: 5. The CDR3 covers 15 residues. Germline V lookup: CDR1 SGHNT, CDR2 YYREEE (reference sequence). The CDR3 reads CASSLISGGFGELFF. The DNA for the CDR3 is TGTGCCAGCAGCTTGATAAGCGGGGGGTTCGGGGAGCTGTTTTTT.

V gene TRBV28 combines with J gene TRBJ1-2; D is unclear. The V gene's germline CDR1 is MDHEN and CDR2 SYDVKM. The CDR3 extends over 13 amino acids. V was cut by 4 bases and J by 8 bases, with 14 bases left in between. The CDR3 DNA follows: TGTGCCAGCAGTTCGACACCGACATTGGGCTACACCTTC. It is translated as CASSSTPTLGYTF.

This clone is a singleton in its sample. V and J are TRBV7-9 and TRBJ2-1; 9 bases match TRBD2. Germline V CDR1 and CDR2: SEHNR, FQNEAQ (reference sequence). The CDR3 is made up of 16 amino acids. V shed 3 bases, J shed 6 bases, and the junction held 9 bases outside the gene matches. The CDR3 DNA follows: TGTGCCAGCAGCTTGGCCGGGACTAGCAGCGTCAATGAGCAGTTCTTC. Protein: CASSLAGTSSVNEQFF.

The chain joins TRBV10-3 to TRBJ2-7; 10 bases agree with TRBD2. After removal of 5 bases from V and 2 bases from J, the junction contained 6 bases not matched to a gene. The CDR3 contains 15 residues. The germline V gene has CDR1 ENHRY and CDR2 SYGVKD. The CDR3 DNA reads TGTGCCATCAGTCCCAGGACTAGCGGAGCCTACGAGCAGTACTTC. Protein product: CAISPRTSGAYEQYF.

The rearrangement joins TRBV19 to TRBJ1-1, with a weak D call TRBD1 (5 bases). Trimming took 3 bases from V and 10 from J, leaving 15 bases between them. CDR3 length: 13 amino acids. The germline gives CDR1 LNHDA, CDR2 SQIVND (reference sequence). The CDR3 nucleotides read TGTGCCAGTAGTATTTATAGGGGCGTTGGAGCTTTCTTT. Protein sequence: CASSIYRGVGAFF.

The rearrangement uses TRBV16 and TRBJ2-1, with 11 bases aligning to TRBD1. Germline V gene lookup returns CDR1 KGHSY and CDR2 FQNENV. The junction had 1 base not matched to a gene; V was cut back by 3 bases and J by 0 bases. The CDR3 is 16 residues long. CDR3 sequence: CASSHGTGGSYNEQFF. In nucleotides, the CDR3 is TGTGCCAGCAGCCACGGGACAGGGGGCTCCTACAATGAGCAGTTCTTC.

The CDR3 DNA sequence: TGTGCCAGCAGCCGTACTGGCACGGGGGGTAACACCGGGGAGCTGTTTTTT. Protein product: CASSRTGTGGNTGELFF. J is TRBJ2-2 and V is TRBV13; TRBD2 matches 7 bases. Trimming at V came to 5 bases and at J to 2 bases, leaving 11 bases not matched to a gene. CDR3 length: 17 residues. Germline lookup yields CDR1 PRHDT and CDR2 FYEKMQ (reference sequence).

This clone showed up just once. The chain carries TRBV12-5 and TRBJ1-5; D not resolved. Germline V gene data show CDR1 as LGHNT and CDR2 as FRNRAP. The germline V and J ends were trimmed by 0 bases and 13 bases, with 28 bases remaining between them. There are 18 residues in the CDR3. DNA of the CDR3: TGTGCTAGTGGTTTGGTAACGATCCTCGCCGAGCGGGCCACCCTTCAGCATTTT. Its translation: CASGLVTILAERATLQHF.

The rearrangement links TRBV30 to TRBJ2-7, with 14 bases that match TRBD2. With 2 bases clipped from V and 4 bases from J, the junction kept 10 bases outside the gene matches. CDR1 and CDR2 (germline): GTSNPN, SVGIG (reference sequence). This CDR3 spans 17 amino acids. The CDR3 reads CAWSTGLAGGLNYEQYF. The CDR3 DNA reads as TGTGCCTGGAGTACCGGACTAGCGGGGGGCCTTAATTACGAGCAGTACTTC. Based on the CDR3 plus reference TRBV30 and TRBJ2-7, the full variable domain is SQTIHQWPATLVQPVGSPLSLECTVEGTSNPNLYWYRQAAGRGLQLLFYSVGIGQISSEVPQNLSASRPQDRQFILSSKKLLLSDSGFYLCAWSTGLAGGLNYEQYFGPGTRLTVT.

The chain has TRBV20-1 and TRBJ2-1; maybe TRBD1 (6 bases). There are 15 residues in the CDR3. The V and J ends lost 3 bases and 6 bases respectively, with 18 bases between them. The V gene's germline CDR1 is DFQATT and CDR2 SNEGSKA (reference sequence). The CDR3 coding sequence is TGCAGTGCTAGTACGACGGCAGGGGTTGTCAATGAGCAGTTCTTC. It encodes CSASTTAGVVNEQFF.

This chain links TRBV30 with TRBJ2-7, with unresolved D. This CDR3 is 15 amino acids long. CDR1 is GTSNPN and CDR2 is SVGIG in the germline V gene (reference sequence). V shed 2 bases and J shed 0 bases, with 14 bases lying between them. The CDR3 coding sequence is TGTGCCTGGAGTTCCCCTACGTCGGGCTCCTACGAGCAGTACTTC. It encodes CAWSSPTSGSYEQYF.

This clone was seen just once. This sequence joins TRBV18 and TRBJ2-7, with 8 bases aligning to TRBD1. The germline V gene encodes CDR1 KGHSH and CDR2 LQKENI. V dropped 0 bases and J dropped 2; count of bases not matched to a gene: 9. This CDR3 region has 17 residues. As DNA, the CDR3 is TGTGCCAGCTCACCACCTTGGGCCCAGGGGGCAACCTACGAGCAGTACTTC. Encoded protein: CASSPPWAQGATYEQYF.

The chain uses TRBV19 and TRBJ2-1, with D perhaps matching TRBD1 (5 bases). The CDR3 has 16 residues. Germline CDR1 reads LNHDA; CDR2 reads SQIVND (reference sequence). With 2 bases removed from V and 10 bases from J, the gap between germline ends came to 21 bases. The CDR3 sequence is CASSITAGKLVYEQFF. CDR3 coding DNA: TGTGCCAGTAGTATAACAGCAGGGAAACTCGTATACGAGCAGTTCTTC. Full variable domain (missing parts from reference TRBV19 and TRBJ2-1): DGGITQSPKYLFRKEGQNVTLSCEQNLNHDAMYWYRQDPGQGLRLIYYSQIVNDFQKGDIAEGYSVSREKKESFPLTVTSAQKNPTAFYLCASSITAGKLVYEQFFGPGTRLTVL.